The text below deals with one T cell receptor (beta chain). In TCRdb, the RT-PCR reads were re-called with MiXCR into one record per CDR3 protein. Of around 700,000 distinct CDR3 sequences in the sample, approximately 15% were seen once. The sequenced material came from memory CD4+ T cells from blood. This clonotype was sampled from a female donor in good health, serving as a healthy control.

The chain's CDR3 is CASSPGLAGFSYEQYF. The CDR3 bases are TGTGCCAGCAGTCCCGGACTAGCGGGGTTCTCCTACGAGCAGTACTTC. The chain uses TRBV9 and TRBJ2-7; 12 bases fit TRBD2. CDR1 is SGDLS and CDR2 is YYNGEE in the germline V gene. This CDR3 is built from 16 residues. With V trimmed by 5 bases and J by 0 bases, 6 bases remained unmatched.